This T cell receptor (beta chain) was observed in a study of beta chain features in type 1 diabetes. About the study: Examined across all samples were some 110 million sorted cells.

The isolated RNA, all of it, was reverse transcribed, so expressed TCRB transcripts were what got sequenced. Produced via immunoSEQ multiplex PCR; TCRdb's table is partial and in-frame only. The sample shows a few hundred thousand clones, around 13% of them seen only once. Points on this clone: The antigen is unknown.

About 110 mL of blood, on average, came from one heparinised draw per donor. General observations from the study: VDJ junctions from type 1 diabetes patients carried fewer insertions and larger deletions. Within each of all four CD4+ subsets, Type 1 diabetes patients had TCRB CDR3s that were moderately but significantly shorter.

The CDR3 loop spans 14 amino acids. The germline V gene encodes CDR1 SGHAT and CDR2 FQNNGV. The V and J ends lost 6 bases and 5 bases, in that order; junction bases with no gene match: 7. The sequence came from a man aged 25 to 45 with type 1 diabetes. The genes are TRBV11-2 and TRBJ2-5; 9 bases match TRBD1. The sample taken for sequencing was naive CD4+ T cells from blood. For the CDR3, the DNA is TGTGCCAGCAGTACAGGGGGCTTAGGCGAGACCCAGTACTTC. Translation: CASSTGGLGETQYF.